This TCR beta chain was profiled in a study of PD-1 blockade in mismatch repair-deficient tumors. Study summary: Patients had 12 mismatch repair-deficient cancer types, all previously treated and progressing.

Study conclusions and caveats: Tumor-resident clones, often undetectable pretreatment in blood, expanded then contracted after pembrolizumab.

All patients were mismatch repair deficient, assessed by either PCR or immunohistochemistry. This table comes from immunoSEQ multiplex PCR, and its TCRdb copy is limited to in-frame clones, with some not included. This table holds around 25,000 clones, approximately 83% found once. Germline V gives CDR1 LNHDA, CDR2 SQIVND (reference sequence). Trimming cost V 7 bases and J 0 bases, with 14 bases left between them. This CDR3 contains 15 residues. As regards this clone: The antigen is undetermined.

The V gene is TRBV19, the J gene TRBJ2-3; no clear D. This specimen was peripheral blood, taken 12 weeks after starting pembrolizumab. The TCR sequence derives from an adult with mismatch repair-deficient cancer. DNA for the CDR3: TGTGCCAGTACCACGGGCGGTAGGAGCACAGATACGCAGTATTTT. Translated, it gives CASTTGGRSTDTQYF.